This record concerns one T cell receptor beta chain sequence. What it binds is unknown. The CDR3 totals 15 residues. Germline V lookup: CDR1 SGHKS, CDR2 YYEKEE (reference sequence). V shed 4 bases and J 3 bases; nucleotides not matched to a gene: 8. This record comes from a study of T cells after yellow fever vaccination. By 5'RACE template switching, TCR cDNA was produced, with a universal primer site and UMIs added in the process. TCRdb itself ran the 5' RACE reads through MiXCR, one entry per CDR3 protein. The sample has 500,000 to 650,000 distinct CDR3 sequences; roughly an eighth are singletons. Study results and caveats: Subsequent booster samples again held most clones from primary vaccination (more than 95% CD4, about 85% CD8). Weaker in magnitude, the secondary response showed a faster peak on day 5 versus 15.

The chain has TRBV5-5 and TRBJ2-5; 8 bases line up with TRBD1. This specimen consisted of PBMCs, obtained on the day of the yellow fever booster vaccination. The clonotype was recovered from a man younger than 45 who received the YFV17D yellow fever vaccine. The CDR3 DNA is TGTGCCAGCAGCGCTGTAGGGACAGGAGAAGAGACCCAGTACTTC. This translates into CASSAVGTGEETQYF.